This is a list of T cell receptor beta chains from one sample in a study of somatic mutations in cytotoxic T cells in rheumatoid arthritis. Sequencing was performed with immunoSEQ multiplex PCR; in TCRdb, only in-frame clones are kept and a portion is missing. The sample comprises 15,000 to 20,000 clones, approximately 82% of which are singletons, and around 9.9% rests with the top ten. The specimen sequenced was CD8+ T cells sorted from blood. The receptors were sampled from a man aged 18 to 29 with rheumatoid arthritis. Each CDR3 is given with its conserved first and last residue. The D gene is left open where the match is weak. Clone size is given for some rows only: seen once, a few or many times, or a class if the clone is expanded.

J gene | clone size | D gene | V gene | CDR3 protein | CDR3 DNA
TRBJ1-5 | NA | NA | TRBV5-6 | CASSPISGQPQHF | TGTGCCAGCAGCCCGATAAGCGGCCAGCCCCAGCATTTT
TRBJ1-5 | NA | NA | TRBV10-3 | CAISEMSADQPQHF | TGTGCCATCAGTGAGATGAGCGCCGATCAGCCCCAGCATTTT
TRBJ2-1 | NA | NA | TRBV6-6 | CASPPTLSGEQFF | TGTGCCAGCCCTCCCACTCTGAGCGGTGAGCAGTTCTTC
TRBJ1-2 | NA | NA | TRBV6-1 | CASSEAYRIRAYGYTF | TGTGCCAGCAGTGAAGCGTATAGGATCCGAGCGTATGGCTACACCTTC
TRBJ1-6 | NA | TRBD1 | TRBV27 | CASSLAGQGYDSPLHF | TGTGCCAGCAGTTTAGCGGGACAGGGGTACGATTCACCCCTCCACTTT
TRBJ2-7 | NA | TRBD1 | TRBV4-1 | CASSQRQGSYEQYF | TGCGCCAGCAGCCAACGACAGGGGTCCTACGAGCAGTACTTC
TRBJ1-1 | NA | NA | TRBV19 | CASSIGRGTEAFF | TGTGCCAGTAGTATAGGAAGGGGCACTGAAGCTTTCTTT
TRBJ1-2 | NA | TRBD1 | TRBV7-9 | CASSLGQGGIYGYTF | TGTGCCAGCAGCTTAGGACAGGGGGGTATCTATGGCTACACCTTC
TRBJ1-2 | NA | TRBD1 | TRBV11-1 | CASSPGTGVGYGYTF | TGTGCCAGCAGCCCCGGGACAGGGGTGGGCTATGGCTACACCTTC
TRBJ2-3 | NA | TRBD2 | TRBV6-1 | CASKDGLGEADTQYF | TGTGCCAGCAAGGACGGACTAGGTGAAGCAGATACGCAGTATTTT
TRBJ2-7 | NA | NA | TRBV7-9 | CASSLVTGNYEQYF | TGTGCCAGCAGCTTAGTAACCGGGAACTACGAGCAGTACTTC
TRBJ2-7 | NA | TRBD2 | TRBV30 | CAWSVWLAGAYEQYF | TGTGCCTGGAGTGTATGGCTAGCGGGGGCCTACGAGCAGTACTTC
TRBJ1-1 | NA | TRBD1 | TRBV30 | CAWNIAHRGNTEAFF | TGTGCCTGGAACATAGCCCACAGGGGGAATACTGAAGCTTTCTTT
TRBJ2-1 | NA | NA | TRBV28 | CASSFVGRRPIEQFF | TGTGCCAGCAGTTTTGTTGGCCGCCGCCCCATTGAGCAGTTCTTC
TRBJ2-7 | medium-sized | TRBD1 | TRBV6-5 | CASSLTGGASYEQYF | TGTGCCAGCAGTCTCACAGGGGGAGCCTCCTACGAGCAGTACTTC
TRBJ1-1 | NA | NA | TRBV6-5 | CASSYGVANTEAFF | TGTGCCAGCAGTTACGGGGTGGCGAACACTGAAGCTTTCTTT
TRBJ2-6 | NA | NA | TRBV9 | CASSGSGTPSRVLTF | TGTGCCAGCAGCGGGTCCGGGACGCCCTCTCGCGTCCTGACTTTC
TRBJ2-5 | NA | NA | TRBV11-1 | CASSLLGKTQYF | TGTGCCAGCAGCCTACTTGGGAAGACCCAGTACTTC
TRBJ1-4 | NA | NA | TRBV5-6 | CASSLTGSTKKLFF | TGTGCCAGCAGCCTAACCGGGTCAACAAAAAAACTGTTTTTT
TRBJ1-1 | NA | TRBD1 | TRBV19 | CLSRGQGTEAFF | TGTCTATCCAGGGGGCAGGGCACTGAAGCTTTCTTT
TRBJ2-2 | NA | TRBD1 | TRBV14 | CASSQSDRGWELFF | TGTGCCAGCAGCCAATCGGACAGGGGTTGGGAGCTGTTTTTT
TRBJ2-7 | NA | NA | TRBV7-9 | CASSLEDFRDEQYF | TGTGCCAGCAGCTTAGAGGATTTCAGGGACGAGCAGTACTTC
TRBJ2-3 | NA | NA | TRBV19 | CASSISLRGFTDTQYF | TGTGCCAGTAGTATATCCCTACGAGGGTTCACAGATACGCAGTATTTT
TRBJ1-5 | NA | NA | TRBV27 | CASSLSHPRGNQPQHF | TGTGCCAGCAGTTTGAGTCACCCGAGGGGCAATCAGCCCCAGCATTTT
TRBJ1-6 | NA | NA | TRBV27 | CASSSRTISSYNSPLHF | TGTGCCAGCAGTTCCCGGACGATAAGCTCCTATAATTCACCCCTCCACTTT
TRBJ2-5 | NA | TRBD2 | TRBV11-3 | CASSGQGLAEETQYF | TGTGCCAGCAGCGGCCAAGGACTAGCGGAAGAGACCCAGTACTTC
TRBJ2-7 | NA | NA | TRBV6-5 | CASSSGGHWEQYF | TGTGCCAGCAGTTCTGGGGGGCATTGGGAGCAGTACTTC
TRBJ2-5 | NA | TRBD2 | TRBV7-9 | CASSLGREGETQYF | TGTGCCAGCAGCTTAGGTCGGGAGGGAGAGACCCAGTACTTC
TRBJ2-3 | NA | TRBD2 | TRBV28 | CASHIGTSGGDTDTQYF | TGTGCCAGCCACATCGGGACTAGCGGGGGGGACACAGATACGCAGTATTTT
TRBJ2-2 | NA | NA | TRBV28 | CASSFPTGRRTGELFF | TGTGCCAGCAGTTTCCCCACAGGGCGGCGCACCGGGGAGCTGTTTTTT
TRBJ2-1 | NA | NA | TRBV5-6 | CASSLEGSSYNEQFF | TGTGCCAGCAGCTTGGAGGGGAGCTCCTACAATGAGCAGTTCTTC
TRBJ2-4 | NA | NA | TRBV9 | CASSEGLAKNIQYF | TGTGCCAGCAGCGAGGGACTGGCCAAAAACATTCAGTACTTC
TRBJ2-7 | NA | NA | TRBV10-1 | CASSEPPGAGTYEQYF | TGCGCCAGCAGTGAGCCGCCTGGGGCAGGGACTTACGAGCAGTACTTC
TRBJ2-7 | NA | NA | TRBV7-9 | CASSLGGMSGEQYF | TGTGCCAGCAGCTTAGGTGGCATGTCTGGCGAGCAGTACTTC
TRBJ2-1 | NA | NA | TRBV6-4 | CASSPTSSNEQFF | TGTGCCAGCAGCCCGACTAGTTCCAATGAGCAGTTCTTC
TRBJ1-2 | NA | NA | TRBV4-1 | CASSQDRNGYTF | TGCGCCAGCAGCCAAGATCGTAACGGCTACACCTTC
TRBJ2-5 | NA | TRBD2 | TRBV6-1 | CASSDGRGAETQYF | TGTGCCAGCAGTGATGGGAGGGGCGCAGAGACCCAGTACTTC
TRBJ2-3 | NA | NA | TRBV21-1 | CASRLHLVMQDTQYF | TGTGCCAGCAGGTTGCATCTAGTCATGCAAGATACGCAGTATTTT
TRBJ1-2 | once | NA | TRBV7-8 | CASSLAKQGGSYGYTF | TGTGCCAGCAGCTTAGCGAAGCAGGGCGGTTCATATGGCTACACCTTC
TRBJ1-4 | NA | NA | TRBV5-6 | CASSLGGGEKLFF | TGTGCCAGCAGCCTGGGAGGTGGGGAAAAACTGTTTTTT
TRBJ2-7 | NA | TRBD2 | TRBV27 | CASSTPESGGGWEQYF | TGTGCCAGCAGTACCCCGGAGAGCGGGGGCGGCTGGGAGCAGTACTTC
TRBJ1-4 | NA | TRBD1 | TRBV7-9 | CASSTRQGGNEKLFF | TGTGCCAGCAGCACGCGACAGGGAGGAAATGAAAAACTGTTTTTT
TRBJ1-2 | NA | TRBD1 | TRBV11-2 | CASSLVGGASTQKAF | TGTGCCAGCAGCTTAGTAGGGGGCGCGAGTACCCAAAAGGCCTTC
TRBJ2-7 | NA | NA | TRBV5-8 | CASNNRDF | TGTGCCAGCAACAACAGGGACTTC
TRBJ2-7 | NA | NA | TRBV4-1 | CASSQDAASYEQYF | TGCGCCAGCAGCCAAGATGCGGCTAGCTACGAGCAGTACTTC
TRBJ1-2 | medium-sized | NA | TRBV28 | CASTPVDQMTGGYTF | TGTGCCAGCACCCCCGTAGACCAAATGACGGGTGGCTACACCTTC
TRBJ1-1 | NA | NA | TRBV14 | CASSQDTSRGLWTEAFF | TGTGCCAGCAGCCAAGATACCTCCCGGGGACTCTGGACTGAAGCTTTCTTT
TRBJ2-5 | NA | TRBD2 | TRBV7-7 | CASSSGGDQETQYF | TGTGCTAGCTCCTCGGGAGGGGACCAAGAGACCCAGTACTTC
TRBJ2-5 | NA | TRBD2 | TRBV2 | CASRRAGSQETQYF | TGTGCCAGCAGGAGAGCGGGGAGCCAAGAGACCCAGTACTTC
TRBJ1-5 | NA | NA | TRBV9 | CASSAEGTYNQPQHF | TGTGCCAGCAGCGCGGAGGGGACTTACAATCAGCCCCAGCATTTT